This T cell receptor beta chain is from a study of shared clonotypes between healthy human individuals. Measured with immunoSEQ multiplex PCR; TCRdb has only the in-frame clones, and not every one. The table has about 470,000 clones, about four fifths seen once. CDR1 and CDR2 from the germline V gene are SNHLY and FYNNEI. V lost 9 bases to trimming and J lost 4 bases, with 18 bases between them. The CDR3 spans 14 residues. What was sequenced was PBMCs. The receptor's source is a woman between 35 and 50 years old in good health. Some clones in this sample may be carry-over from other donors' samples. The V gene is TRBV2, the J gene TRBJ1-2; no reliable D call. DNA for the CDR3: TGTGCCAGTTACCTTGGCTCGGGGTCCTATGGCTACACCTTC. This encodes CASYLGSGSYGYTF.